The present T cell receptor beta chain was sequenced within a study of T cell clones after liver transplantation. Assay: immunoSEQ multiplex PCR; the TCRdb copy retains only in-frame clones and omits some. Among around 51,000 clones listed, 85% to 90% were seen once. Germline CDR1 GTSNPN, CDR2 SVGIG (reference sequence). Trimming pared 0 bases from V and 1 base from J, leaving 6 bases between. The CDR3 extends over 13 amino acids. The specimen comprised CD8+ T cells from blood, sampled 12 months after liver transplant. The origin of this receptor is a human patient who received a liver transplant. Some T cells here may be from the graft donor. The chain carries TRBV30 and TRBJ1-1; no definite D call. As DNA, the CDR3 is TGTGCCTGGAGTGTAGCAGAGAACACTGAAGCTTTCTTT. This sequence encodes CAWSVAENTEAFF. Looking up the rest from reference TRBV30 and TRBJ1-1 gives the full variable domain: SQTIHQWPATLVQPVGSPLSLECTVEGTSNPNLYWYRQAAGRGLQLLFYSVGIGQISSEVPQNLSASRPQDRQFILSSKKLLLSDSGFYLCAWSVAENTEAFFGQGTRLTVV.